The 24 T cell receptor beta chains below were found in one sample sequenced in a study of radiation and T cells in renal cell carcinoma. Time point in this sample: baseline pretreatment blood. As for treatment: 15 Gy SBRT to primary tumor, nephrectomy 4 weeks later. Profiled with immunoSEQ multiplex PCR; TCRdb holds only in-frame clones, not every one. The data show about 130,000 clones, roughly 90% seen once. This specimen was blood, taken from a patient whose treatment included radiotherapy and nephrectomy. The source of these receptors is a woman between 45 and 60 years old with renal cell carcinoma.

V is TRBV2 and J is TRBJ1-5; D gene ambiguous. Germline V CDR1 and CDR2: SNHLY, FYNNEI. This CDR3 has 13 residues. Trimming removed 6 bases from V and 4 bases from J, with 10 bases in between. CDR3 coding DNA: TGTGCCAGCAGCGAGGATCAGAATCAGCCCCAGCATTTT. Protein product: CASSEDQNQPQHF.

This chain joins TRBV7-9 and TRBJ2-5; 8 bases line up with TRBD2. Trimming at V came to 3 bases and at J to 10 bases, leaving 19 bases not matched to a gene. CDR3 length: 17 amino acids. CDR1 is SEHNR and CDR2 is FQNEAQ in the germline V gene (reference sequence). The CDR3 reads CASSLEETQGRGGDQYF. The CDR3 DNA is TGTGCCAGCAGCTTGGAGGAAACACAGGGTCGGGGGGGCGACCAGTACTTC.

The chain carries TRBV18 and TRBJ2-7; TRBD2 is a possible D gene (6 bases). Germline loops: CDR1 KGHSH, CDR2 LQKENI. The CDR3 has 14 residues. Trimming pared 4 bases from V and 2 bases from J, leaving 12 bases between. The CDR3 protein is CASSQGGDAYEQYF. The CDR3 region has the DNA TGTGCCAGCTCACAAGGAGGGGATGCCTACGAGCAGTACTTC.

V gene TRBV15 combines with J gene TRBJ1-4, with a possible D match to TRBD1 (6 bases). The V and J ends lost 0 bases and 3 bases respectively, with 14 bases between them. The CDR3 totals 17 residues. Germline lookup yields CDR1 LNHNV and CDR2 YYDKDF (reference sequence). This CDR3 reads CATSRDEGVASNEKLFF. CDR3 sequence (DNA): TGTGCCACCAGCAGAGACGAGGGGGTCGCTTCTAATGAAAAACTGTTTTTT.

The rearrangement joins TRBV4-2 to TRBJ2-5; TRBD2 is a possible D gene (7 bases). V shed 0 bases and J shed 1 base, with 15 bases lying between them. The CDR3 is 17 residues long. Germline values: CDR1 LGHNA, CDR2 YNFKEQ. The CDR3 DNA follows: TGTGCCAGCAGCCAAGAAGGGGGAGGGGAGCTCCAAGAGACCCAGTACTTC. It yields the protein CASSQEGGGELQETQYF.

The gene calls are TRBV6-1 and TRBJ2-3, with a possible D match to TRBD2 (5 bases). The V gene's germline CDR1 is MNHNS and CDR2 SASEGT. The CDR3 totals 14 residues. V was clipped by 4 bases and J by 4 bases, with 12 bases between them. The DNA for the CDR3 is TGTGCCAGCAGTGCTGGACTGGGCGCAGATACGCAGTATTTT. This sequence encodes CASSAGLGADTQYF.

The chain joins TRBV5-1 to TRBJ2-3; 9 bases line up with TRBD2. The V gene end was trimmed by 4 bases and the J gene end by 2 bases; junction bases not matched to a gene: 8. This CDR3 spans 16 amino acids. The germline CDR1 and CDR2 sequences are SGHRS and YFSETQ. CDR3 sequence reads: CASSVSGGQTTDTQYF. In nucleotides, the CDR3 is TGCGCCAGCAGCGTTAGCGGGGGCCAAACCACAGATACGCAGTATTTT.

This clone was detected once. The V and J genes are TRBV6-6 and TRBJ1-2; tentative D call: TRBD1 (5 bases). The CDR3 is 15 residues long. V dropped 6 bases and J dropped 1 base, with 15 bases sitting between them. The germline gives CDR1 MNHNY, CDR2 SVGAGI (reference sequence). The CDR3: CASSFGTDDNYGYTF. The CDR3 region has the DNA TGTGCCAGCAGCTTTGGGACGGACGATAACTATGGCTACACCTTC.

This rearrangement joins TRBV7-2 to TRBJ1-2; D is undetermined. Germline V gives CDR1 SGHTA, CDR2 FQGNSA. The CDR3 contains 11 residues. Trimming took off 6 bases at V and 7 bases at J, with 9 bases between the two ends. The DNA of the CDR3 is TGTGCCAGCAGGGGGAGGTTTGGCTACACCTTC. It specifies CASRGRFGYTF.

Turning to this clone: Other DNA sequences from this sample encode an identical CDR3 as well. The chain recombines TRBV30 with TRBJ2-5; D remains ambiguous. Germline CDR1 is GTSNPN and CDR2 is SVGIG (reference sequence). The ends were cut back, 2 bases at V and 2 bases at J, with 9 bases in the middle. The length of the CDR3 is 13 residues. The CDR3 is CAWSIGPQETQYF. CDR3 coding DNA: TGTGCCTGGAGTATTGGGCCGCAAGAGACCCAGTACTTC.

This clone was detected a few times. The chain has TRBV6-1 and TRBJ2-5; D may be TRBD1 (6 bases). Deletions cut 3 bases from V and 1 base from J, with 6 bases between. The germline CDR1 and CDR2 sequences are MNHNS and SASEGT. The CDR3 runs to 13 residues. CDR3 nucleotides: TGTGCCAGCAGTGACAGGGGCCAAGAGACCCAGTACTTC. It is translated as CASSDRGQETQYF.

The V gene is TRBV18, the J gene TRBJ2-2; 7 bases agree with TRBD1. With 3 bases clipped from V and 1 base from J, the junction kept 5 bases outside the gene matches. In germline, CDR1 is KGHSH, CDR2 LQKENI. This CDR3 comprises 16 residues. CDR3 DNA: TGTGCCAGCTCACCCGACAGGGCAGGGAACACCGGGGAGCTGTTTTTT. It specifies CASSPDRAGNTGELFF.

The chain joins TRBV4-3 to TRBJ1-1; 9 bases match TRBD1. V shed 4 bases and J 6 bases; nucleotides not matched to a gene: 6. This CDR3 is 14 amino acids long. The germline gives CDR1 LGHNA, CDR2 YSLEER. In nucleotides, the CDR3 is TGCGCCAGCAGCCCTCGGGACAGGGACCCTGAAGCTTTCTTT. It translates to CASSPRDRDPEAFF.

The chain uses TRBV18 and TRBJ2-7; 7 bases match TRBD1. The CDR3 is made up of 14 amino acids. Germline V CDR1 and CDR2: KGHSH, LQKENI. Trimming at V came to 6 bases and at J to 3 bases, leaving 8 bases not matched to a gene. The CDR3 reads CASSSSWDSYEQYF. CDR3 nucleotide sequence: TGTGCCAGCTCCTCGTCCTGGGACAGCTACGAGCAGTACTTC.

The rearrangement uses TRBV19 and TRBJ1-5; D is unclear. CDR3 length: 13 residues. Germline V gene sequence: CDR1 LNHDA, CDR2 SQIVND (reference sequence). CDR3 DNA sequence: TGTGCGACAACAGATAAGGGAGGTCAGCCCCAGCATTTT. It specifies CATTDKGGQPQHF.

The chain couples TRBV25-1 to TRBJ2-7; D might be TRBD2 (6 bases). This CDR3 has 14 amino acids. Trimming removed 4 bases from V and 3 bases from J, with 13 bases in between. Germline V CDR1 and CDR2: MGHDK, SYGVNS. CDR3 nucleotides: TGTGCCAGCAGTGGCCCGGGACTCATCTACGAGCAGTACTTC. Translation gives CASSGPGLIYEQYF.

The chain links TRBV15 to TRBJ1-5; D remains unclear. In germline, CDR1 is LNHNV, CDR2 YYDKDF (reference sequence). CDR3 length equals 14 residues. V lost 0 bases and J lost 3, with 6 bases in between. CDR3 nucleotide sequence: TGTGCCACCAGCAGAGATTTTAACAATCAGCCCCAGCATTTT. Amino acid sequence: CATSRDFNNQPQHF. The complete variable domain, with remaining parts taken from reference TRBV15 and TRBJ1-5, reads DAMVIQNPRYQVTQFGKPVTLSCSQTLNHNVMYWYQQKSSQAPKLLFHYYDKDFNNEADTPDNFQSRRPNTSFCFLDIRSPGLGDTAMYLCATSRDFNNQPQHFGDGTRLSIL.

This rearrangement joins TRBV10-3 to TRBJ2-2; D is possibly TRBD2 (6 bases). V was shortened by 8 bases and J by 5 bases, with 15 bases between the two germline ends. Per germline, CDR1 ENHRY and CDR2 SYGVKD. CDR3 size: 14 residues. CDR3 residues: CAIAVSGATGELFF. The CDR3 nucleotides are TGTGCCATCGCTGTATCGGGAGCGACCGGGGAGCTGTTTTTT.

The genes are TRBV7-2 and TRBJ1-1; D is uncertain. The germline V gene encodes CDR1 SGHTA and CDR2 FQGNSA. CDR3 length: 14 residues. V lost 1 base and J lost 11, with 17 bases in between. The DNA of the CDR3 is TGTGCCAGCAGCTTAGATCTGGCAACCCCTTGGGCTTTCTTT. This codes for CASSLDLATPWAFF.

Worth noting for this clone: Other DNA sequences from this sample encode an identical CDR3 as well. The CDR3 spells CASSIGQAYEQYF. CDR3 coding DNA: TGTGCCAGTAGTATCGGTCAGGCCTACGAGCAGTACTTC. The genes are TRBV19 and TRBJ2-7, with D hard to call. Germline V gives CDR1 LNHDA, CDR2 SQIVND (reference sequence). The CDR3 has 13 amino acids. Trimming took off 3 bases at V and 2 bases at J, with 8 bases between the two ends.

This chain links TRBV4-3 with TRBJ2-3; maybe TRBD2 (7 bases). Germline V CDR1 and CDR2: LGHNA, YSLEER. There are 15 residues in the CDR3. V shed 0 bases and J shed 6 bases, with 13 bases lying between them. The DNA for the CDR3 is TGCGCCAGCAGCCAAGAAGGAGGGGGGGCTGATACGCAGTATTTT. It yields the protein CASSQEGGGADTQYF.

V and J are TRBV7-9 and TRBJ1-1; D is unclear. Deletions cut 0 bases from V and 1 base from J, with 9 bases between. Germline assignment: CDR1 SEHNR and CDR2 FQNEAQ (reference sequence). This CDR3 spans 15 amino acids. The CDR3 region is CASSLARVTNTEAFF. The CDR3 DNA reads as TGTGCCAGCAGCTTAGCAAGGGTAACGAACACTGAAGCTTTCTTT. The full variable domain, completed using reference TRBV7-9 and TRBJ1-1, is DTGVSQNPRHKITKRGQNVTFRCDPISEHNRLYWYRQTLGQGPEFLTYFQNEAQLEKSRLLSDRFSAERPKGSFSTLEIQRTEQGDSAMYLCASSLARVTNTEAFFGQGTRLTVV.

The CDR3 loop is CASAGTSLSTDTQYF. For the CDR3, the DNA is TGTGCCAGCGCCGGGACTAGCCTGTCCACAGATACGCAGTATTTT. The chain has TRBV6-4 and TRBJ2-3, with TRBD2 matching over 9 bases. This CDR3 has 15 residues. Looked up from germline, CDR1 is MRHNA and CDR2 is SNTAGT. V lost 8 bases and J lost 2; bases outside the gene matches: 8.

The CDR3 is CASSVSLGTGGGEQFF. CDR3 DNA: TGTGCCAGTAGTGTCTCTTTAGGGACAGGGGGGGGTGAGCAGTTCTTC. The chain employs TRBV19 and TRBJ2-1, with 11 bases matching TRBD1. Germline CDR1 LNHDA, CDR2 SQIVND (reference sequence). The CDR3 loop spans 16 amino acids. With V trimmed by 5 bases and J by 9 bases, 12 bases remained unmatched. Full variable domain (missing parts from reference TRBV19 and TRBJ2-1): DGGITQSPKYLFRKEGQNVTLSCEQNLNHDAMYWYRQDPGQGLRLIYYSQIVNDFQKGDIAEGYSVSREKKESFPLTVTSAQKNPTAFYLCASSVSLGTGGGEQFFGPGTRLTVL.